The rows below give T cell receptor beta chains drawn from one sample of a study of cytomegalovirus exposure and HLA in healthy donors. This table comes from immunoSEQ multiplex PCR, and its TCRdb copy is limited to in-frame clones, with some not included. The sample has about 130,000 clones, 80% to 85% seen once. Specimen: PBMCs. These receptors originate from a human donor in good health. The CDR3 runs from the conserved cysteine through the conserved F or W. The order of the fields is D gene, V gene, J gene, clone size, CDR3 protein, CDR3 DNA. D genes are given only for firm matches. Rows give clone size only sometimes, using once, few, many, or a class for an expanded clone.

>TRBD1|TRBV5-5|TRBJ2-5|NA
CASSKLRTGGRETQYF
TGTGCCAGCAGCAAACTGAGGACAGGGGGGCGAGAGACCCAGTACTTC
>NA|TRBV19|TRBJ1-5|NA
CASSIRQEPNQPQHF
TGTGCCAGTAGTATTAGGCAGGAACCGAATCAGCCCCAGCATTTT
>NA|TRBV21-1|TRBJ1-5|NA
CASSTGTGGAGLSVQPQHF
TGTGCCAGCAGCACAGGGACAGGGGGCGCCGGATTGTCCGTTCAGCCCCAGCATTTT
>NA|TRBV5-1|TRBJ2-5|NA
CASSLDPGQETQYF
TGCGCCAGCAGCTTGGATCCAGGGCAAGAGACCCAGTACTTC
>TRBD2|TRBV9|TRBJ2-3|NA
CASSVASGVVDTQYF
TGTGCCAGCAGCGTGGCTAGCGGGGTGGTAGATACGCAGTATTTT
>TRBD1|TRBV5-1|TRBJ2-3|NA
CASSLQQGVTDTQYF
TGCGCCAGCAGCTTACAACAGGGGGTCACAGATACGCAGTATTTT
>NA|TRBV7-9|TRBJ1-5|once
CASSQSGGNQPQHF
TGTGCCAGCAGTCAATCAGGGGGCAATCAGCCCCAGCATTTT
>NA|TRBV4-2|TRBJ1-1|once
CASSQDRGQDEAFF
TGTGCCAGCAGCCAAGATAGGGGCCAAGATGAAGCTTTCTTT
>TRBD2|TRBV14|TRBJ2-7|NA
CASSGGGLRQSYEQYF
TGTGCCAGCAGCGGCGGGGGGCTACGGCAATCCTACGAGCAGTACTTC
>NA|TRBV7-9|TRBJ1-2|NA
CASSFGDVGQGYTF
TGTGCCAGCAGCTTCGGTGACGTGGGGCAGGGCTACACCTTC
>NA|TRBV2|TRBJ1-2|NA
CASSAQNYGYTF
TGTGCCAGCAGTGCCCAGAACTATGGCTACACCTTC
>TRBD1|TRBV4-2|TRBJ2-7|NA
CASSQSGQGEPGDEQYF
TGTGCCAGCAGCCAGTCGGGACAGGGCGAACCCGGGGACGAGCAGTACTTC
>NA|TRBV7-3|TRBJ2-7|few
CASSFGDRTEQYF
TGTGCCAGCAGCTTTGGCGACAGGACCGAGCAGTACTTC
>NA|TRBV7-9|TRBJ2-7|NA
CASSLSETYEQYF
TGTGCCAGCAGCTTATCTGAGACCTACGAGCAGTACTTC
>TRBD2|TRBV6-6|TRBJ2-5|NA
CASSYSLSGGIETQYF
TGTGCCAGCAGTTACTCCCTTAGCGGGGGGATAGAGACCCAGTACTTC
>TRBD2|TRBV2|TRBJ2-7|NA
CASSWVQASGGYEQYF
TGTGCCAGCAGCTGGGTGCAGGCCTCGGGGGGGTACGAGCAGTACTTC
>TRBD1|TRBV7-3|TRBJ1-2|NA
CASSLTGTGGNGYTF
TGTGCCAGCAGCTTAACCGGGACAGGCGGGAATGGCTACACCTTC
>NA|TRBV2|TRBJ2-7|NA
CASRLQGNRGAEQYF
TGTGCCAGCAGATTACAGGGAAATCGTGGTGCCGAGCAGTACTTC
>TRBD2|TRBV27|TRBJ2-7|few
CASSPRAGGTYEQYF
TGTGCCAGCAGTCCCCGGGCGGGGGGGACCTACGAGCAGTACTTC
>NA|TRBV29-1|TRBJ1-1|NA
CSVRQVTTEAFF
TGCAGCGTACGACAGGTAACCACTGAAGCTTTCTTT
>TRBD1|TRBV4-2|TRBJ1-1|NA
CASSWGQPNTEAFF
TGTGCCAGCAGCTGGGGACAGCCCAACACTGAAGCTTTCTTT
>NA|TRBV11-2|TRBJ2-3|NA
CASSHQKDSQNAPTDTQYF
TGTGCCAGCAGCCATCAAAAAGACAGCCAAAACGCGCCCACAGATACGCAGTATTTT
>NA|TRBV2|TRBJ1-5|NA
CASTFNSNQPQHF
TGTGCCAGCACATTCAATAGCAATCAGCCCCAGCATTTT
>TRBD1|TRBV19|TRBJ1-1|NA
CASSIGQGFEAFF
TGTGCCAGTAGTATAGGACAGGGCTTTGAAGCTTTCTTT
>NA|TRBV6-6|TRBJ1-3|NA
CASSYSTGSGNTIYF
TGTGCCAGCAGTTACTCGACGGGCTCTGGAAACACCATATATTTT
>TRBD1|TRBV5-6|TRBJ1-3|few
CASSLVGQSGNTIYF
TGTGCCAGCAGCTTGGTGGGACAGTCTGGAAACACCATATATTTT
>TRBD1|TRBV27|TRBJ2-2|NA
CASSPHTRDRGTGELFF
TGTGCCAGCAGTCCTCACACCCGGGACAGGGGTACCGGGGAGCTGTTTTTT
>NA|TRBV30|TRBJ2-3|NA
CAWSFGRGRITDTQYF
TGTGCCTGGAGTTTTGGGCGGGGACGCATCACAGATACGCAGTATTTT
>TRBD2|TRBV7-6|TRBJ2-5|NA
CASSLVPGGQETQYF
TGTGCCAGCAGCTTAGTACCGGGGGGCCAAGAGACCCAGTACTTC
>NA|TRBV5-1|TRBJ2-5|NA
CASSLATSGAETQYF
TGCGCCAGCAGCTTGGCGACGAGCGGTGCAGAGACCCAGTACTTC
>TRBD2|TRBV4-2|TRBJ2-5|NA
CASSQVGGSGQETQYF
TGTGCCAGCAGCCAAGTCGGGGGGAGCGGCCAAGAGACCCAGTACTTC
>NA|TRBV5-1|TRBJ2-7|NA
CASSLQGYEQYF
TGCGCCAGCAGCTTACAGGGCTACGAGCAGTACTTC
>NA|TRBV4-1|TRBJ1-5|NA
CASSQGQESNQPQHF
TGCGCCAGCAGCCAAGGACAGGAGAGCAATCAGCCCCAGCATTTT
>NA|TRBV9|TRBJ2-2|NA
CASSPGGSGELFF
TGTGCCAGCAGCCCTGGGGGGTCCGGGGAGCTGTTTTTT
>NA|TRBV19|TRBJ1-6|NA
CASSIPNSPLHF
TGTGCCAGTAGTATACCGAATTCACCCCTCCACTTT
>NA|TRBV2|TRBJ2-1|NA
CASSVYPYNEQFF
TGTGCCAGCAGTGTCTACCCTTACAATGAGCAGTTCTTC
>TRBD2|TRBV14|TRBJ2-3|NA
CASSQAGGAPDTQYF
TGTGCCAGCAGTCAAGCGGGGGGGGCGCCAGATACGCAGTATTTT
>NA|TRBV4-1|TRBJ2-2|NA
CASSQGARFAGELFF
TGCGCCAGCAGCCAGGGAGCTAGGTTCGCCGGGGAGCTGTTTTTT
>NA|TRBV6-5|TRBJ2-1|few
CASSPAGYYNEQFF
TGTGCCAGCAGCCCGGCGGGATACTACAATGAGCAGTTCTTC
>TRBD1|TRBV4-2|TRBJ1-3|once
CASTKPGQPNTIYF
TGTGCCAGCACCAAACCGGGACAGCCAAACACCATATATTTT
>NA|TRBV9|TRBJ2-1|NA
CASSVEWSSYNEQFF
TGTGCCAGCAGCGTAGAGTGGAGCTCCTACAATGAGCAGTTCTTC
>NA|TRBV14|TRBJ1-4|NA
CASSQATGYEKLFF
TGTGCCAGCAGCCAAGCGACGGGATATGAAAAACTGTTTTTT
>NA|TRBV27|TRBJ2-1|NA
CASSFEGLSYNEQFF
TGTGCCAGCAGTTTCGAGGGCCTGTCCTACAATGAGCAGTTCTTC
>NA|TRBV4-1|TRBJ2-7|few
CASSHLGQSQTYEQYF
TGCGCCAGCAGCCACCTCGGACAGTCTCAAACCTACGAGCAGTACTTC
>NA|TRBV6-5|TRBJ1-5|NA
CATAQGTYQPQHF
TGTGCCACCGCGCAGGGAACTTATCAGCCCCAGCATTTT
>TRBD1|TRBV29-1|TRBJ2-7|NA
CSATGDRGYEQYF
TGCAGCGCCACAGGGGACAGGGGCTACGAGCAGTACTTC
>NA|TRBV19|TRBJ2-3|NA
CASSIEQVYGDTQYF
TGTGCCAGTAGTATTGAGCAGGTTTATGGAGATACGCAGTATTTT
>TRBD1|TRBV12-5|TRBJ1-2|NA
CASGFEGAAYGYTF
TGTGCTAGTGGTTTCGAGGGGGCGGCCTATGGCTACACCTTC
>NA|TRBV6-6|TRBJ1-1|NA
CAISDQAYEAFF
TGTGCCATCAGTGACCAGGCCTATGAAGCTTTCTTT
>TRBD1|TRBV19|TRBJ2-7|NA
CASSQGQGANEQYF
TGTGCCAGTAGTCAAGGACAGGGGGCTAACGAGCAGTACTTC
>NA|TRBV7-8|TRBJ1-3|NA
CASSLTESGNTIYF
TGTGCCAGCAGCCTGACAGAATCTGGAAACACCATATATTTT
>NA|TRBV7-2|TRBJ2-3|NA
CASSLIPTSTDTQYF
TGTGCCAGCAGCCTTATCCCAACTAGCACAGATACGCAGTATTTT
>NA|TRBV6-5|TRBJ1-3|few
CASSYLSETGNTIYF
TGTGCCAGCAGTTACCTTAGTGAGACAGGAAACACCATATATTTT
>TRBD1|TRBV2|TRBJ1-5|NA
CASSTGTAYQPQHF
TGTGCCAGCAGCACCGGGACAGCCTATCAGCCCCAGCATTTT
>TRBD1|TRBV6-1|TRBJ1-5|NA
CASMAGQGGNQPQHF
TGTGCCAGCATGGCCGGACAGGGAGGGAATCAGCCCCAGCATTTT